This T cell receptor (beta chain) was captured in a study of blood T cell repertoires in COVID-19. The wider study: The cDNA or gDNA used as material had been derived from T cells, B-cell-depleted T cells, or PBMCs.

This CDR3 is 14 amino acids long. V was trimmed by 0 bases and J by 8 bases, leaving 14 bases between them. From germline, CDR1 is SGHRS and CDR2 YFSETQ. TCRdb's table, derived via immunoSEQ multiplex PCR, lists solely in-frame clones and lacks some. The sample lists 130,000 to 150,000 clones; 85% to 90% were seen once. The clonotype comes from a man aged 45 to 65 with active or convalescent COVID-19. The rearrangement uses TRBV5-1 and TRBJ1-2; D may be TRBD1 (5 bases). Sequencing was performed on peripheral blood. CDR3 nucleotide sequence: TGCGCCAGCAGCTTGGTTCAGGGATCCTACGGCTACACCTTC. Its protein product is CASSLVQGSYGYTF.